This T cell receptor (beta chain) emerged from a study of PD-L1 blockade in urothelial cancer. This clone is a singleton in its sample. V gave up 7 bases and J gave up 1 base, with 16 bases separating them. Germline-derived CDR1 and CDR2 are SGHVS and FQNEAQ. The CDR3 covers 16 residues. Only in-frame clones appear in the TCRdb table, and some are missing; sequencing was by immunoSEQ multiplex PCR. The table has about 35,000 clones, around 82% seen once. Time point here: pretreatment peripheral blood. This clonotype was obtained from a man in his fifties or sixties with urothelial cancer. The chain recombines TRBV7-8 with TRBJ2-2; a weak D match, TRBD1 (5 bases). Source: PBMCs, taken around atezolizumab (anti-PD-L1) treatment. The CDR3: CASKTTWGLNTGELFF. CDR3 bases: TGTGCCAGCAAGACAACCTGGGGCCTGAACACCGGGGAGCTGTTTTTT.